These 22 T cell receptor beta chains were sequenced from one sample in a study of neurological immune-mediated disorders. One entry per CDR3 protein, called by TCRdb with MiXCR from the 5' RACE reads. This table has 42,000 or so distinct CDR3 sequences, 2.5% appearing once. The specimen was PBMCs. The receptors shown here come from a man aged 30-40 years with multiple sclerosis.

The table lists this clonotype with many counts. V gene TRBV28 combines with J gene TRBJ1-6; no reliable D call. Germline assignment: CDR1 MDHEN and CDR2 SYDVKM. V lost 3 bases and J 14 bases, leaving 14 bases between the germline ends. The CDR3 runs 13 residues. This CDR3 reads CASSFQGILTLHF. CDR3 DNA: TGTGCCAGCAGTTTTCAAGGGATCCTCACCCTCCACTTT.

By sample share, this clonotype is medium-sized. The CDR3 here is CSVETGGPDNEQFF. The CDR3 DNA reads as TGCAGCGTTGAAACGGGAGGGCCAGACAATGAGCAGTTCTTC. This chain connects TRBV29-1 to TRBJ2-1; the match to TRBD2 covers 8 bases. Germline V CDR1 and CDR2: SQVTM, ANQGSEA. CDR3 length: 14 amino acids. With V trimmed by 2 bases and J by 5 bases, 5 bases remained unmatched.

This clonotype was seen ten or more times. The rearrangement joins TRBV12-3 or TRBV12-4 to TRBJ2-5; D not certain. The CDR3 is made up of 13 amino acids. Trimming stripped 1 base from V and 3 bases from J, with 6 bases between. The CDR3 loop reads CASSLVSEETQYF. The CDR3 DNA is TGTGCCAGCAGTTTAGTATCGGAAGAGACCCAGTACTTC.

This clonotype was seen repeatedly, ten times or more. V and J are TRBV5-1 and TRBJ1-1; D is unclear. Germline lookup yields CDR1 SGHRS and CDR2 YFSETQ. The ends were cut back, 5 bases at V and 1 base at J, with 15 bases in the middle. CDR3 length equals 15 residues. CDR3 loop: CASRHKDARNTEAFF. CDR3 DNA sequence: TGCGCCAGCAGACATAAGGACGCGCGGAACACTGAAGCTTTCTTT.

This clonotype appeared many times. V usage is TRBV12-3 or TRBV12-4 and J usage is TRBJ2-1; D remains ambiguous. CDR3 length equals 12 residues. V was pared by 1 base and J by 6 bases, with 4 bases between. The CDR3 loop reads CASSLVSNEQFF. In nucleotides, the CDR3 is TGTGCCAGCAGTTTAGTTTCCAATGAGCAGTTCTTC.

As regards this clonotype: The junction differs from germline at one of its ends, possibly a read error. The gene calls are TRBV12-3 or TRBV12-4 and TRBJ2-7, with TRBD2 identical over 13 bases. The CDR3 runs 15 residues. CDR3 DNA sequence: TGTGTCAGCAGCTCCGGGACTAGCGGGACCTACGAGCAGTACTTC. Its protein product is CVSSSGTSGTYEQYF.

In its sample, this clonotype was seen many times. The chain is built from TRBV9 and TRBJ2-4, with 11 bases matching TRBD2. The V and J ends lost 4 bases and 2 bases, in that order; junction bases with no gene match: 14. Looked up from germline, CDR1 is SGDLS and CDR2 is YYNGEE. The CDR3 has 19 amino acids. The CDR3 protein is CASSPARSGLAVSKNIQYF. In nucleotides, the CDR3 is TGTGCCAGCAGCCCAGCCAGGTCGGGACTAGCGGTTTCCAAAAACATTCAGTACTTC.

This clonotype was recorded at least ten times. The chain joins TRBV5-1 to TRBJ1-1; 7 bases align to TRBD1. The CDR3 consists of 15 residues. Germline V gene lookup returns CDR1 SGHRS and CDR2 YFSETQ. V gave up 0 bases and J gave up 0 bases; unmatched junction bases: 2. CDR3: CASSLGQGMNTEAFF. The CDR3 DNA reads as TGCGCCAGCAGCTTGGGACAGGGAATGAACACTGAAGCTTTCTTT.

This clonotype was counted between two and nine times. The rearrangement joins TRBV12-3 or TRBV12-4 to TRBJ2-1; D possibly corresponds to TRBD1 (7 bases). The V end was cut by 3 bases, the J end by 6 bases, with 12 bases between. This CDR3 comprises 14 residues. The CDR3: CASSLSGGGNEQFF. The CDR3 DNA is TGTGCCAGCAGTTTGTCAGGGGGAGGCAATGAGCAGTTCTTC.

This clonotype was recorded many times. The DNA of the CDR3 is TGCAGTGCCGAAACCATGGGTAGCTCCGGCACAGATACGCAGTATTTT. Protein sequence: CSAETMGSSGTDTQYF. The rearrangement links TRBV20-1 to TRBJ2-3; unclear D gene. Trimming left V 6 bases short and J 1 base short, with 20 bases between. Germline V CDR1 and CDR2: DFQATT, SNEGSKA (reference sequence). The CDR3 is made up of 16 amino acids.

This clonotype was detected many times. The rearrangement joins TRBV20-1 to TRBJ2-1; 10 nucleotides line up with TRBD2. CDR3 length: 16 amino acids. Germline CDR1 is DFQATT and CDR2 is SNEGSKA (reference sequence). V was clipped by 4 bases and J by 1 base; unmatched bases: 7. Here the CDR3 DNA reads TGCAGTGCTACCGCCATAGCGGGGGGATCCTACAATGAGCAGTTCTTC. Amino acids: CSATAIAGGSYNEQFF.

This clonotype has ten or more counts. This rearrangement joins TRBV4-1 to TRBJ2-4, with TRBD2 matching 11 bases. The CDR3 runs 18 residues. Germline V gene lookup returns CDR1 MGHRA and CDR2 YSYEKL. V shed 1 base, J shed 1 base, and the junction held 6 bases outside the gene matches. CDR3 protein: CASSQGLAGGRAKNIQYF. CDR3 in DNA: TGCGCCAGCAGCCAAGGGCTAGCGGGGGGAAGGGCCAAAAACATTCAGTACTTC.

This clonotype was detected ten times or more. The chain joins TRBV5-1 to TRBJ1-1; D is perhaps TRBD1 (5 bases). Per germline, CDR1 SGHRS and CDR2 YFSETQ. The CDR3 totals 12 residues. The V end lost 3 bases, the J end lost 5 bases, and 8 bases lay between the germline ends. Here the CDR3 DNA reads TGCGCCAGCAGCTGGGAGGGGACTGAAGCTTTCTTT. It specifies CASSWEGTEAFF.

This clonotype was picked up a small number of times. The chain couples TRBV7-9 to TRBJ2-3; D uncertain. CDR3 length equals 14 residues. The germline CDR1 and CDR2 sequences are SEHNR and FQNEAQ (reference sequence). Deletions cut 7 bases from V and 1 base from J, with 12 bases between. CDR3 residues: CASTPPGGTDTQYF. Here the CDR3 DNA reads TGTGCCAGCACCCCCCCTGGGGGCACAGATACGCAGTATTTT.

The rearrangement links TRBV29-1 to TRBJ1-4; D unclear. V lost 4 bases to trimming and J lost 6 bases, with 3 bases between them. The CDR3 runs to 10 residues. CDR1 is SQVTM, CDR2 ANQGSEA, per germline. The CDR3 loop reads CSVADEKLFF. In DNA, the CDR3 is TGCAGCGTTGCGGATGAAAAACTGTTTTTT.

This clonotype was observed a few times. With a much larger clone just one base away, this may be a read error. The chain combines TRBV9 with TRBJ2-3; no clear D gene. The CDR3 length is 12 residues. Germline CDR1 is SGDLS and CDR2 is YYNGEE. The CDR3 DNA is TGTGACAGCAGCTCGTCGTTAGATACGCAGTATTTT. Protein: CDSSSSLDTQYF.

At least ten counts were recorded for this clonotype. The rearrangement links TRBV5-1 to TRBJ2-2; TRBD1 agrees at 7 bases. V dropped 4 bases and J dropped 2; count of bases not matched to a gene: 5. From germline, CDR1 is SGHRS and CDR2 YFSETQ. The CDR3 is 15 amino acids. CDR3 loop: CASSHRQGNTGELFF. CDR3 bases: TGCGCCAGCAGCCACAGACAGGGTAACACCGGGGAGCTGTTTTTT.

This clonotype was picked up a small number of times. Since a much larger clone is just one base distant, this may be a read error. J is TRBJ1-1 and V is TRBV20-1; D not resolved. This CDR3 comprises 13 residues. Trimming took off 7 bases at V and 0 bases at J, with 12 bases between the two ends. In germline, CDR1 is DFQATT, CDR2 SNEGSKA (reference sequence). This CDR3 is CSDTTDLNTEAFF. In nucleotides, the CDR3 is TGCAGTGATACCACGGATCTGAACACTGAAGCTTTCTTT.

This clonotype appeared many times. The V and J genes are TRBV20-1 and TRBJ2-3, with 9 bases matching TRBD1. Per germline, CDR1 DFQATT and CDR2 SNEGSKA (reference sequence). This CDR3 comprises 16 residues. V shed 5 bases and J 3 bases; nucleotides not matched to a gene: 12. For the CDR3, the DNA is TGCAGTGCTGAAGGACAGGGGATAGGCTTTACAGATACGCAGTATTTT. Protein product: CSAEGQGIGFTDTQYF.

This clonotype was counted at least ten times. The chain couples TRBV28 to TRBJ2-7; D is perhaps TRBD1 (5 bases). Germline V lookup: CDR1 MDHEN, CDR2 SYDVKM. This CDR3 spans 12 amino acids. Trimming took 8 bases from V and 5 from J, leaving 13 bases between them. CDR3 coding DNA: TGTGCCAGCCGAGCAGGGATCCACGAGCAGTACTTC. It translates to CASRAGIHEQYF. Full variable domain (outside the CDR3, taken from reference TRBV28 and TRBJ2-7): DVKVTQSSRYLVKRTGEKVFLECVQDMDHENMFWYRQDPGLGLRLIYFSYDVKMKEKGDIPEGYSVSREKKERFSLILESASTNQTSMYLCASRAGIHEQYFGPGTRLTVT.

This clonotype has at least ten counts. V usage is TRBV7-2 and J usage is TRBJ2-2, with TRBD1 identical over 7 bases. The germline CDR1 and CDR2 sequences are SGHTA and FQGNSA. This CDR3 is built from 14 residues. J was trimmed by 4 bases and V by 2 bases; bases with no gene match: 1. The chain's CDR3 is CASSLRGPTGELFF. The CDR3 bases are TGTGCCAGCAGCTTAAGGGGGCCCACCGGGGAGCTGTTTTTT.

This clonotype was detected many times. V and J are TRBV20-1 and TRBJ2-7; 11 nucleotides agree with TRBD2. J was trimmed by 6 bases and V by 6 bases; bases with no gene match: 19. The germline V gene has CDR1 DFQATT and CDR2 SNEGSKA (reference sequence). The CDR3 sequence is 17 residues long. DNA for the CDR3: TGCAGTGCCCTTAGGGGGCAACTAGCGGGAGTAACTCGCGAGCAGTACTTC. It codes for CSALRGQLAGVTREQYF.